The clone carrying this T cell receptor beta chain was seen only a few times. This CDR3 contains 14 residues. Germline trimming cut 5 bases from V and 2 bases from J; bases unmatched to any gene: 3. CDR1 SGHTA and CDR2 FQGNSA come from the germline V gene. These data are taken from a study of blood T cell repertoires in COVID-19. Study in general: The analysed material was cDNA or gDNA that came from T cells, B-cell-depleted T cells, or PBMCs.

As processed by the authors: Nucleated cell counts were estimated from reference gene primer amplification. Clones were read by immunoSEQ multiplex PCR, and TCRdb kept only the in-frame ones, dropping some. V and J calls and clone size are copied from that table; D and trimming were computed from the DNA. This table has roughly 120,000 clones, 65% to 85% appearing once. The chain links TRBV7-2 to TRBJ2-7; 10 bases match TRBD2. The receptor was isolated from a man aged 65 to 85 with acute or convalescent COVID-19. Sequenced material: peripheral blood. CDR3: CASSPSGGAYEQYF. As DNA, the CDR3 is TGTGCCAGCAGCCCAAGCGGGGGGGCCTACGAGCAGTACTTC.